This T cell receptor (beta chain) was retrieved from a study of T cells in Graves' hyperthyroidism and ophthalmopathy. Findings and caveats of the study: Peripheral blood also featured most of the thyroid clonotypes expanded above 0.001.

Points on this clonotype: Its specificity is unknown.

Hyperthyroidism was newly diagnosed in patients aged 18 to 65 (duration under 2 months). Patients having uncontrolled infection, another autoimmune disease, pregnancy or lactation were not included. Deletions cut 1 base from V and 7 bases from J, with 14 bases between. The CDR3 has 15 residues. The germline gives CDR1 SGHRS, CDR2 YFSETQ. RNA transcripts were the template for amplifying TCR beta CDR3 regions. HTBI primers were employed in a first-round RT-PCR of the TCR CDR3. Each CDR3 protein gets one entry after TCRdb re-called the multiplex PCR reads with MiXCR. The repertoire holds just under 750,000 distinct CDR3 sequences, with 35% as singletons.

This chain connects TRBV5-1 to TRBJ1-4; D remains unclear. This receptor was obtained from a middle-aged woman with Graves' hyperthyroidism. The material sequenced was blood. The CDR3 region is CASSLIGSEAEKLFF. For the CDR3, the DNA is TGCGCCAGCAGCTTGATTGGGTCTGAGGCTGAAAAACTGTTTTTT.